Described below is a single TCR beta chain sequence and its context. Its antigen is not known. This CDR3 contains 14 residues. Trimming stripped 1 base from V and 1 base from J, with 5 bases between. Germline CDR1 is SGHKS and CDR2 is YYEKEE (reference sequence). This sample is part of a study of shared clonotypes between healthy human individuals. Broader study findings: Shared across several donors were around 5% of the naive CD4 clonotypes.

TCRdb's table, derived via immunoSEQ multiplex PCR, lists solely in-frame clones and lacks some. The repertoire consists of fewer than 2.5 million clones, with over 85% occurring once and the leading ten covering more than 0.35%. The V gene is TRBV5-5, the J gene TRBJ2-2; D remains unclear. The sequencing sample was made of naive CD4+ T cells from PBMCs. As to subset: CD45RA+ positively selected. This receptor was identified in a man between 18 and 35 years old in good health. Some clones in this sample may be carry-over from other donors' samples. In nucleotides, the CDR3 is TGTGCCAGCAGCTTGTCGGTGAACACCGGGGAGCTGTTTTTT. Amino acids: CASSLSVNTGELFF.